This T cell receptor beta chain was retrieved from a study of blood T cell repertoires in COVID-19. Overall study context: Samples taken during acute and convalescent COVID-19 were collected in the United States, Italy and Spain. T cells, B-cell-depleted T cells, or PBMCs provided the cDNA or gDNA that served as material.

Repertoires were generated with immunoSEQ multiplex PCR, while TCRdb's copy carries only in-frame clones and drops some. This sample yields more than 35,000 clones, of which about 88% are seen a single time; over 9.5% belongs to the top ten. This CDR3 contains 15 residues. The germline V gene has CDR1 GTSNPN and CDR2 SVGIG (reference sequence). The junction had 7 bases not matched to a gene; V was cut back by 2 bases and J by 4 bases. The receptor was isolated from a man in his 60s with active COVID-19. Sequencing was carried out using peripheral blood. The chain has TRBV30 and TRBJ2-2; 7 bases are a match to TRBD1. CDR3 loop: CAWSPKDRITGELFF. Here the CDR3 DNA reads TGTGCCTGGAGTCCTAAGGACAGGATCACCGGGGAGCTGTTTTTT.